The 20 T cell receptor beta chains listed next were all sequenced from one sample in a study of somatic mutations in cytotoxic T cells in rheumatoid arthritis. Here immunoSEQ multiplex PCR was the method, and the copy in TCRdb shows in-frame clones only, minus some. The sample lists about 20,000 clones, roughly four fifths occurring once. Sequencing was performed on CD8+ T cells sorted from blood. The source is an adult with rheumatoid arthritis.

V and J are TRBV7-9 and TRBJ2-4, with 13 bases fitting TRBD2. This CDR3 region has 16 residues. Losses at the gene ends were 5 bases for V and 2 bases for J; bases not matched to a gene: 3. In germline, CDR1 is SEHNR, CDR2 FQNEAQ (reference sequence). CDR3 DNA: TGTGCCAGCAGCCGGACTAGCGGGAGAACCAAAAACATTCAGTACTTC. Protein: CASSRTSGRTKNIQYF. The full variable domain, rest sourced from reference TRBV7-9 and TRBJ2-4, is DTGVSQNPRHKITKRGQNVTFRCDPISEHNRLYWYRQTLGQGPEFLTYFQNEAQLEKSRLLSDRFSAERPKGSFSTLEIQRTEQGDSAMYLCASSRTSGRTKNIQYFGAGTRLSVL.

The chain carries TRBV13 and TRBJ1-4; 7 nucleotides align to TRBD1. Germline V gene lookup returns CDR1 PRHDT and CDR2 FYEKMQ (reference sequence). The CDR3 totals 14 residues. With V trimmed by 5 bases and J by 15 bases, 15 bases remained unmatched. DNA of the CDR3: TGTGCCAGCAGCCAGGGGGGAGGCCGGGGAGATTTGTTTTTT. This gives the protein CASSQGGGRGDLFF.

The genes are TRBV27 and TRBJ2-7, with 8 bases aligning to TRBD2. With 4 bases clipped from V and 3 bases from J, the junction kept 2 bases outside the gene matches. The germline V gene encodes CDR1 MNHEY and CDR2 SMNVEV (reference sequence). The CDR3 sequence is 13 residues long. CDR3 amino acids: CASSSGGGYEQYF. DNA of the CDR3: TGTGCCAGCAGTTCGGGAGGGGGCTACGAGCAGTACTTC.

V usage is TRBV27 and J usage is TRBJ1-1, with D perhaps matching TRBD1 (6 bases). CDR1 and CDR2 (germline): MNHEY, SMNVEV (reference sequence). The CDR3 loop spans 13 amino acids. V lost 4 bases to trimming and J lost 4 bases, with 10 bases between them. The CDR3 loop reads CASSSGVGTEAFF. CDR3 nucleotide sequence: TGTGCCAGCAGTTCAGGGGTGGGCACTGAAGCTTTCTTT.

The J gene is TRBJ2-7, the V gene TRBV6-6; D unresolved. Germline V lookup: CDR1 MNHNY, CDR2 SVGAGI (reference sequence). This CDR3 spans 16 amino acids. V lost 0 bases and J lost 3, with 15 bases in between. CDR3 loop: CASSYSMSIGVYEQYF. The CDR3 DNA sequence: TGTGCCAGCAGTTACTCGATGTCTATTGGGGTCTACGAGCAGTACTTC.

This clone was seen once. This sequence joins TRBV4-1 and TRBJ2-1, with TRBD1 as a possible D gene (6 bases). Germline V lookup: CDR1 MGHRA, CDR2 YSYEKL. This CDR3 contains 15 residues. V lost 6 bases and J 3 bases, leaving 15 bases between the germline ends. The CDR3 spells CASRLSGAHYNEQFF. The CDR3 DNA follows: TGCGCCAGCAGACTTTCAGGGGCCCACTACAATGAGCAGTTCTTC.

The chain couples TRBV9 to TRBJ2-7; no definite D call. This CDR3 comprises 13 residues. Trimming left V 0 bases short and J 3 bases short, with 7 bases between. CDR1 and CDR2 (germline): SGDLS, YYNGEE. This chain's CDR3 is CASSVASNYEQYF. CDR3 DNA sequence: TGTGCCAGCAGCGTAGCCTCTAACTACGAGCAGTACTTC.

The chain recombines TRBV13 with TRBJ2-3; D gene ambiguous. Trimming shortened V by 5 bases and J by 2 bases, and 11 bases separated the two germline ends. The CDR3 spans 14 residues. The germline gives CDR1 PRHDT, CDR2 FYEKMQ (reference sequence). Written as DNA, the CDR3 is TGTGCCAGCAGCGCTTCCTTTGTCACAGATACGCAGTATTTT. Encoded protein: CASSASFVTDTQYF.

The chain carries TRBV7-2 and TRBJ1-1, with D uncertain. Deletions cut 4 bases from V and 4 bases from J, with 16 bases between. Per germline, CDR1 SGHTA and CDR2 FQGNSA. The CDR3 is 15 residues long. The CDR3: CASSSWASTVTEAFF. The DNA for the CDR3 is TGTGCCAGCAGCTCTTGGGCATCTACGGTCACTGAAGCTTTCTTT.

The rearrangement links TRBV9 to TRBJ2-1, with 8 bases matching TRBD2. The CDR3 is 15 residues long. The junction had 7 bases not matched to a gene; V was cut back by 2 bases and J by 6 bases. CDR1 is SGDLS, CDR2 YYNGEE, per germline. The CDR3 bases are TGTGCCAGCAGCGTGGACGGGAGGGCGTTCAATGAGCAGTTCTTC. This translates into CASSVDGRAFNEQFF. Using reference TRBV9 and TRBJ2-1 for the parts outside the CDR3, the full variable domain is DSGVTQTPKHLITATGQRVTLRCSPRSGDLSVYWYQQSLDQGLQFLIQYYNGEERAKGNILERFSAQQFPDLHSELNLSSLELGDSALYFCASSVDGRAFNEQFFGPGTRLTVL.

The chain is built from TRBV7-9 and TRBJ1-5; D is ambiguous. The germline V gene encodes CDR1 SEHNR and CDR2 FQNEAQ (reference sequence). Trimming cost V 2 bases and J 4 bases, with 3 bases left between them. The CDR3 loop spans 12 amino acids. CDR3 in DNA: TGTGCCAGCAGCTTATTGAATCAGCCCCAGCATTTT. Protein product: CASSLLNQPQHF.

The rearrangement links TRBV27 to TRBJ1-1; possible D gene TRBD1, 6 bases. The germline V and J ends were trimmed by 7 bases and 1 base, with 13 bases remaining between them. CDR3 length: 14 amino acids. CDR1 is MNHEY, CDR2 SMNVEV, per germline (reference sequence). The CDR3: CASTRGPRNTEAFF. The CDR3 nucleotides read TGTGCCAGCACCAGGGGTCCCAGGAACACTGAAGCTTTCTTT.

The chain has TRBV19 and TRBJ1-2; D gene ambiguous. This CDR3 region has 14 residues. The V end was cut by 0 bases, the J end by 2 bases, with 7 bases between. In germline, CDR1 is LNHDA, CDR2 SQIVND (reference sequence). The CDR3 is CASSIETGNYGYTF. DNA for the CDR3: TGTGCCAGTAGTATAGAAACGGGGAACTATGGCTACACCTTC.

The V gene is TRBV9, the J gene TRBJ1-5; D is undetermined. This CDR3 region has 14 residues. Trimming removed 4 bases at V and 5 bases at J, with 13 bases between. Germline V CDR1 and CDR2: SGDLS, YYNGEE. In DNA form, the CDR3 reads TGTGCCAGCAGCCCACTCGGAGGCGATCAGCCCCAGCATTTT. Translation gives CASSPLGGDQPQHF. The full variable domain, completed using reference TRBV9 and TRBJ1-5, is DSGVTQTPKHLITATGQRVTLRCSPRSGDLSVYWYQQSLDQGLQFLIQYYNGEERAKGNILERFSAQQFPDLHSELNLSSLELGDSALYFCASSPLGGDQPQHFGDGTRLSIL.

Only one count was recorded for this clone. The gene calls are TRBV7-9 and TRBJ2-5; D is unresolved. Trimming left V 5 bases short and J 4 bases short, with 5 bases between. Germline assignment: CDR1 SEHNR and CDR2 FQNEAQ (reference sequence). The CDR3 is made up of 11 amino acids. Here the CDR3 DNA reads TGTGCCAGCAGCACAAGAGAGACCCAGTACTTC. It translates to CASSTRETQYF. The entire variable domain, with the rest obtained from reference TRBV7-9 and TRBJ2-5, is as follows: DTGVSQNPRHKITKRGQNVTFRCDPISEHNRLYWYRQTLGQGPEFLTYFQNEAQLEKSRLLSDRFSAERPKGSFSTLEIQRTEQGDSAMYLCASSTRETQYFGPGTRLLVL.

This sequence joins TRBV5-6 and TRBJ2-4, with 8 nucleotides matching TRBD1. Looked up from germline, CDR1 is SGHDT and CDR2 is YYEEEE. This CDR3 is built from 14 residues. V was clipped by 2 bases and J by 7 bases; unmatched bases: 5. CDR3 sequence: CASSFSGGWNIQYF. The CDR3 DNA reads as TGTGCCAGCAGCTTTTCAGGGGGCTGGAACATTCAGTACTTC.

The chain uses TRBV19 and TRBJ2-1; maybe TRBD2 (5 bases). From germline, CDR1 is LNHDA and CDR2 SQIVND (reference sequence). The length of the CDR3 is 12 residues. The V and J ends lost 7 bases and 3 bases respectively, with 7 bases between them. The CDR3 protein is CASKAGYNEQFF. The CDR3 DNA reads as TGTGCCAGTAAGGCGGGCTACAATGAGCAGTTCTTC. Full variable domain (missing parts from reference TRBV19 and TRBJ2-1): DGGITQSPKYLFRKEGQNVTLSCEQNLNHDAMYWYRQDPGQGLRLIYYSQIVNDFQKGDIAEGYSVSREKKESFPLTVTSAQKNPTAFYLCASKAGYNEQFFGPGTRLTVL.

The rearrangement uses TRBV10-3 and TRBJ2-1; a possible D gene is TRBD2 (5 bases). Trimming removed 10 bases at V and 8 bases at J, with 15 bases between. The CDR3 covers 12 residues. CDR1 is ENHRY, CDR2 SYGVKD, per germline. The chain's CDR3 is CATAGAKDEQFF. The DNA of the CDR3 is TGTGCCACCGCGGGTGCAAAGGATGAGCAGTTCTTC.

The chain joins TRBV4-2 to TRBJ2-7; no clear D gene. V was cut by 3 bases and J by 3 bases, with 9 bases left in between. Germline V CDR1 and CDR2: LGHNA, YNFKEQ. The CDR3 has 13 amino acids. CDR3 in DNA: TGTGCCAGCAGCCATCTTGGGGACTACGAGCAGTACTTC. Translation: CASSHLGDYEQYF.

This chain links TRBV4-1 with TRBJ1-2; maybe TRBD1 (5 bases). CDR3 length: 16 residues. The V and J ends lost 0 bases and 3 bases respectively, with 14 bases between them. Per germline, CDR1 MGHRA and CDR2 YSYEKL. The CDR3 DNA follows: TGCGCCAGCAGCCAAGATTCGACAGAGGAATACTATGGCTACACCTTC. Translating it yields CASSQDSTEEYYGYTF.